This T cell receptor (beta chain) was obtained from a study of cytomegalovirus exposure and HLA in healthy donors. Study observations and caveats: Overall, roughly 160 TCR beta chains were annotated as cytomegalovirus-associated.

The germline CDR1 and CDR2 sequences are MNHEY and SVGAGI. The length of the CDR3 is 15 residues. Trimming at V came to 2 bases and at J to 4 bases, leaving 6 bases not matched to a gene. The donors were in the approximately 120-subject validation cohort; that cohort was separate from the roughly 700-subject first cohort. Using immunoSEQ multiplex PCR, the repertoire was profiled, and TCRdb retains in-frame clones only, with some absent. The sample has around 180,000 clones; about 84% are singletons. This clone was counted between two and nine times. Its antigen remains unknown. The source is a woman aged 18-35 years in good health and CMV-seronegative. The V and J genes are TRBV6-5 and TRBJ1-1; 8 bases are a match to TRBD1. What was sequenced was PBMCs. The CDR3 spells CASSYIRGPGTEAFF. The CDR3 region has the DNA TGTGCCAGCAGTTACATCAGGGGGCCGGGCACTGAAGCTTTCTTT.